A selection of T cell receptor beta chains follows, all from one sample in a study of beta chain features in type 1 diabetes. Generated by immunoSEQ multiplex PCR, the TCRdb table keeps only in-frame clones and is missing some. Seen here are about 330,000 clones, 8% to 13% observed once, and the top ten hold just over 0.015%. The sample taken for sequencing was naive CD4+ T cells from blood. Receptors originate from a woman aged 30 to 39 in good health. The CDR3 runs from the conserved cysteine through the conserved F or W. The order of the fields is D gene, J gene, V gene, clone size, CDR3 DNA, CDR3 protein. A D gene is named only where the DNA matches it firmly. Size tells how often a clone was seen (once, few, many) or the class of an expanded clone, and some rows leave it out.

D gene: .; J gene: TRBJ1-1; V gene: TRBV2; clone size: .; CDR3 DNA: TGTGCCAGCAGATTAGCAAGGGAGACTGAAGCTTTCTTT; CDR3 protein: CASRLARETEAFF
D gene: TRBD1; J gene: TRBJ2-2; V gene: TRBV5-1; clone size: .; CDR3 DNA: TGCGCCAGCAGCTTTTTGGCTAAGACAGGGGGGACCTCGAACACCGGGGAGCTGTTTTTT; CDR3 protein: CASSFLAKTGGTSNTGELFF
D gene: .; J gene: TRBJ1-2; V gene: TRBV9; clone size: .; CDR3 DNA: TGTGCCAGCAGCCTCCGGGGAGGGGGGGGCCTCTATGGCTACACCTTC; CDR3 protein: CASSLRGGGGLYGYTF
D gene: .; J gene: TRBJ2-3; V gene: TRBV9; clone size: few; CDR3 DNA: TGTGCCAGCAGCCCCCGGACTGGCACGGATACGCAGTATTTT; CDR3 protein: CASSPRTGTDTQYF
D gene: .; J gene: TRBJ2-7; V gene: TRBV9; clone size: few; CDR3 DNA: TGTGCCAGCAGCCTCTCAACGGGGACCTACGAGCAGTACTTC; CDR3 protein: CASSLSTGTYEQYF
D gene: TRBD2; J gene: TRBJ2-3; V gene: TRBV7-2; clone size: few; CDR3 DNA: TGTGCCAGCAGCCCCCCGGGACTAGCGGGAGGGCGCACAGATACGCAGTATTTT; CDR3 protein: CASSPPGLAGGRTDTQYF
D gene: TRBD2; J gene: TRBJ2-1; V gene: TRBV5-1; clone size: .; CDR3 DNA: TGCGCCAGCAGCCCGGGACTAGCGGGGCCCAATGAGCAGTTCTTC; CDR3 protein: CASSPGLAGPNEQFF
D gene: TRBD2; J gene: TRBJ2-7; V gene: TRBV27; clone size: .; CDR3 DNA: TGTGCCAGCAGTACTCGACTAGCGGGAGCCTACGAGCAGTACTTC; CDR3 protein: CASSTRLAGAYEQYF
D gene: TRBD1; J gene: TRBJ1-1; V gene: TRBV11-1; clone size: .; CDR3 DNA: TGTGCCAGCAGCTTAGTGCTCGGGGGACAGGGTCGCACTGAAGCTTTCTTT; CDR3 protein: CASSLVLGGQGRTEAFF
D gene: TRBD1; J gene: TRBJ1-5; V gene: TRBV6-6; clone size: few; CDR3 DNA: TGTGCCAGCAGTTCGGGGACAGCCGAGTTGTTGCCCCAGCATTTT; CDR3 protein: CASSSGTAELLPQHF